The clone carrying this T cell receptor (beta chain) was found many times. Its antigen is unknown. Losses at the gene ends were 5 bases for V and 4 bases for J; bases not matched to a gene: 10. The germline V gene encodes CDR1 LGHNA and CDR2 YSLEER. This CDR3 is built from 15 residues. MiXCR, applied by TCRdb to the 5' RACE reads, yields one record per CDR3 protein. Of around 230,000 distinct CDR3 sequences in the sample, around 9.1% were seen once. The data belong to a study of CD8 T cells in ankylosing spondylitis. General study findings and limits: Peripheral blood held disease-linked clones only at relatively low frequency, and these were CD8+.

This clonotype originated in a male donor with ankylosing spondylitis or in good health (not recorded which). The material sequenced was blood, either unsorted or a sorted T cell fraction (not recorded which). The J gene is TRBJ1-1, the V gene TRBV4-3, with TRBD1 matching over 7 bases. DNA for the CDR3: TGCGCCAGCAGCTCCTCAGGGGGGTCGGGCACTGAAGCTTTCTTT. It codes for CASSSSGGSGTEAFF.